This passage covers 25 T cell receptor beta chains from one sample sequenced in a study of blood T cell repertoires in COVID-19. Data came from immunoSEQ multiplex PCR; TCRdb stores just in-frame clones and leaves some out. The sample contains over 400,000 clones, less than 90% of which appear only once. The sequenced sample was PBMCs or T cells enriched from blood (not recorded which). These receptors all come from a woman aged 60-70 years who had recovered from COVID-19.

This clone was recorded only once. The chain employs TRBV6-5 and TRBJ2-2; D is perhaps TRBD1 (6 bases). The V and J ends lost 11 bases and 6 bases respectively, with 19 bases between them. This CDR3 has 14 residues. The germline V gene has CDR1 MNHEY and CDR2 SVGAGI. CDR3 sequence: CAVQGSGHPGELFF. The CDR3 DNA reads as TGTGCCGTACAGGGTTCCGGACACCCCGGGGAGCTGTTTTTT.

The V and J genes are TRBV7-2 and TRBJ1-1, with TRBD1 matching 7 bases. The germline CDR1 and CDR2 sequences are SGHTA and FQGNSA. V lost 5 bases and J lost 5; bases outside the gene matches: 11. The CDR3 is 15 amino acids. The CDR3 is CASSVSGQKGTEAFF. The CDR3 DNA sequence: TGTGCCAGCAGCGTATCGGGACAGAAGGGAACTGAAGCTTTCTTT.

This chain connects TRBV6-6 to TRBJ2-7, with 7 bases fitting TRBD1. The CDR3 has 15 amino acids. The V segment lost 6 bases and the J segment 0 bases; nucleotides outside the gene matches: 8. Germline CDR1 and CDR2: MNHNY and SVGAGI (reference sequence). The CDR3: CASRNRGPSSYEQYV. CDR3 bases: TGTGCCAGCAGAAACAGGGGCCCTAGCTCCTACGAGCAGTACGTC.

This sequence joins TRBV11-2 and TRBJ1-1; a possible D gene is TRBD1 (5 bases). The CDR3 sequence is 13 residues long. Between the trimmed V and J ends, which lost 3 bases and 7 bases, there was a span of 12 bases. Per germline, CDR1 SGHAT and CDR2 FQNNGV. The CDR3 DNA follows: TGTGCCAGCAGCTTCTCTAGACAGATTGAAGCTTTCTTT. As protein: CASSFSRQIEAFF.

The CDR3 nucleotides are TGTGCCAGCCCCCGACAGGGGGCGGTGTATGGCTACACCTTC. The encoded protein is CASPRQGAVYGYTF. The rearrangement uses TRBV2 and TRBJ1-2, with 10 bases matching TRBD1. The germline V gene has CDR1 SNHLY and CDR2 FYNNEI. The V gene end was trimmed by 8 bases and the J gene end by 5 bases; junction bases not matched to a gene: 8. The CDR3 consists of 14 residues. The full variable domain, rest sourced from reference TRBV2 and TRBJ1-2, is EPEVTQTPSHQVTQMGQEVILRCVPISNHLYFYWYRQILGQKVEFLVSFYNNEISEKSEIFDDQFSVERPDGSNFTLKIRSTKLEDSAMYFCASPRQGAVYGYTFGSGTRLTVV.

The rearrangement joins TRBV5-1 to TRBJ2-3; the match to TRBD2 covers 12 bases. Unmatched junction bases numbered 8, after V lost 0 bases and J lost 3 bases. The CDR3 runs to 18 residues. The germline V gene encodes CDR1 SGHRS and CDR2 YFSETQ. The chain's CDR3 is CASSLGLAGVSGTDTQYF. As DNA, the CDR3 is TGCGCCAGCAGCTTGGGACTAGCGGGGGTTTCGGGGACAGATACGCAGTATTTT.

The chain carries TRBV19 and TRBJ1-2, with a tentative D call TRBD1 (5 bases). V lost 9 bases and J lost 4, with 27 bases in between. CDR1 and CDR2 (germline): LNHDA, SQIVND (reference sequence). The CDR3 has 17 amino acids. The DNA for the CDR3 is TGTGCCAGCCGCCTCAGGGTGAGTCCGAGCGAACTCTATGGCTACACCTTC. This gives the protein CASRLRVSPSELYGYTF.

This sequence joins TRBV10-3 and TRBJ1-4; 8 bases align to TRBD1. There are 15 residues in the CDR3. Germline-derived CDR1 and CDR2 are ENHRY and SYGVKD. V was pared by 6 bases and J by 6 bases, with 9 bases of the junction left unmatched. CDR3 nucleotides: TGTGCCATCAGCTCCTCGACAGGGGACTATGAAAAACTGTTTTTT. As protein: CAISSSTGDYEKLFF.

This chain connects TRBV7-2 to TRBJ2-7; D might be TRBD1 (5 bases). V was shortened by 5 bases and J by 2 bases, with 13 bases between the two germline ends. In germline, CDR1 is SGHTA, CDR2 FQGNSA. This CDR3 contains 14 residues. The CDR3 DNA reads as TGTGCCAGCAGCCCGGATACAGGCGCCTACGAGCAGTACTTC. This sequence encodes CASSPDTGAYEQYF.

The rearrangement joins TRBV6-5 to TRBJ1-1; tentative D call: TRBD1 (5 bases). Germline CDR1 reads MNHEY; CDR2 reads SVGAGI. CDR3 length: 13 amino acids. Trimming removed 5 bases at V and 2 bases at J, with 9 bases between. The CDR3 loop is CASSRGSNTEAFF. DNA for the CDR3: TGTGCCAGCAGTCGGGGGTCAAACACTGAAGCTTTCTTT.

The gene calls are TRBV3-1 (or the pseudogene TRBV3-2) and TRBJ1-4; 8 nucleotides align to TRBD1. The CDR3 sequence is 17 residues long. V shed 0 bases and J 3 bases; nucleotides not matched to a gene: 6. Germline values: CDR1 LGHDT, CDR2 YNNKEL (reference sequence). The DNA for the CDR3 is TGTGCCAGCAGCCAAGAATGGACAGGGAGGGCTAATGAAAAACTGTTTTTT. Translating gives CASSQEWTGRANEKLFF.

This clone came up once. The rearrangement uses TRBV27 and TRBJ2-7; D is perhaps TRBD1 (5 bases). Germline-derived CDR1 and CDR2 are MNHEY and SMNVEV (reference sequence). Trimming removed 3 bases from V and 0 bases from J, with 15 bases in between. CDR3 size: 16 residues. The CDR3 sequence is CASSFRGHLSSYEQYV. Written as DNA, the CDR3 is TGTGCCAGCAGTTTCCGCGGACACCTTAGCTCCTACGAGCAGTACGTC.

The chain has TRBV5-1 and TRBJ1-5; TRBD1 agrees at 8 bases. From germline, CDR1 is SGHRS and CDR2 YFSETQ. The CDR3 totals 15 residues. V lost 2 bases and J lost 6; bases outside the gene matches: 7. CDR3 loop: CASSFGTGVSQPQHF. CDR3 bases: TGCGCCAGCAGCTTCGGGACAGGCGTTAGTCAGCCCCAGCATTTT.

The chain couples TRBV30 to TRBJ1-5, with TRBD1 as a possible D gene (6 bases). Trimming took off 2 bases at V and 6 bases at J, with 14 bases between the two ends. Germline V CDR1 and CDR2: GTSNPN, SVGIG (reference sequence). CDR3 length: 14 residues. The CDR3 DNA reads TGTGCCTGGAGTAGGTCAGGGGCGGGTCAGCCCCAGCATTTT. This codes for CAWSRSGAGQPQHF.

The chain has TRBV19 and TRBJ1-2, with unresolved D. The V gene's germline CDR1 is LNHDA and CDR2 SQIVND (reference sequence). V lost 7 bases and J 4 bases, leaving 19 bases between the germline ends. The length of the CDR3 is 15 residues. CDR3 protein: CASILQDRGSYGYTF. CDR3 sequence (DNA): TGTGCCAGTATCCTCCAGGACCGAGGGAGCTATGGCTACACCTTC.

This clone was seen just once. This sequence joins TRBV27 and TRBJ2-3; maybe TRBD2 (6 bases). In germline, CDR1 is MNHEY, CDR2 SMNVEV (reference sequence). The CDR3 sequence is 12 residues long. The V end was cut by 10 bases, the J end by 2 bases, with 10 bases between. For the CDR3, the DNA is TGTGCCACCCGGGACTCCACAGATACGCAGTATTTT. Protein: CATRDSTDTQYF.

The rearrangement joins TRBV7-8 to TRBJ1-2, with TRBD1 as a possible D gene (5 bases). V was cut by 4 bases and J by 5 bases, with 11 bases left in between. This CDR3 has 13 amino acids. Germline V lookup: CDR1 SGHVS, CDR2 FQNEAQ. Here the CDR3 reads CASSSRVEYGYTF. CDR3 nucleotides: TGTGCCAGCAGCTCCAGGGTGGAGTATGGCTACACCTTC. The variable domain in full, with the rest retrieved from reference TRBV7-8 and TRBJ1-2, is GAGVSQSPRYKVAKRGQDVALRCDPISGHVSLFWYQQALGQGPEFLTYFQNEAQLDKSGLPSDRFFAERPEGSVSTLKIQRTQQEDSAVYLCASSSRVEYGYTFGSGTRLTVV.

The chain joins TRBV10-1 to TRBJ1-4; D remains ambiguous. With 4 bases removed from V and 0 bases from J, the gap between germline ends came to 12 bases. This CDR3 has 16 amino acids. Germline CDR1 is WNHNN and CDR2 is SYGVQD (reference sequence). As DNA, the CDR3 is TGCGCCAGCAGTGCGGGCAGGCGGGCAACTAATGAAAAACTGTTTTTT. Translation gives CASSAGRRATNEKLFF.

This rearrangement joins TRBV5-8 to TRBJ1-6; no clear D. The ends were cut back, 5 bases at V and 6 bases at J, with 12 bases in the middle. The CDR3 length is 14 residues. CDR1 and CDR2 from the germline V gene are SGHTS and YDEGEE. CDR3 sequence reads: CASSRRLSNSPLHF. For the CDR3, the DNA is TGTGCCAGCAGTCGCCGACTCTCTAATTCACCCCTCCACTTT.

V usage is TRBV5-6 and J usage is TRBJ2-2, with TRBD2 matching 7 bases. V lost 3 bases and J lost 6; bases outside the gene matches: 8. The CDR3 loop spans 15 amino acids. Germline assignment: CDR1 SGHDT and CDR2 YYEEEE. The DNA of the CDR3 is TGTGCCAGCAGCTCCTCCGGGGGGTATTCCGGGGAGCTGTTTTTT. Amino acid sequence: CASSSSGGYSGELFF.

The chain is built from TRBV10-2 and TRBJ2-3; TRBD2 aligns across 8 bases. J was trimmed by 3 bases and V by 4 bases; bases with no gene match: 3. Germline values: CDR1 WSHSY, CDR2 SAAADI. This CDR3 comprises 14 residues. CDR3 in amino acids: CASSVRGGTDTQYF. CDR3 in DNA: TGCGCCAGCAGTGTACGGGGGGGGACAGATACGCAGTATTTT.

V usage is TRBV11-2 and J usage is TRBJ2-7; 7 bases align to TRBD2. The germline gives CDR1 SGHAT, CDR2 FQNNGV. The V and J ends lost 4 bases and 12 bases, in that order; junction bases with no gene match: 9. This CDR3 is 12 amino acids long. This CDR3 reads CASSYLGGSRYF. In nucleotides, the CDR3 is TGTGCCAGCAGCTACTTGGGGGGGAGTAGGTACTTC.

The CDR3 DNA sequence: TGTGCCAGCAGTTCCGGGGGGGGCACTGAAGCTTTCTTT. It translates to CASSSGGGTEAFF. The V gene is TRBV27, the J gene TRBJ1-1, with D perhaps TRBD1 (5 bases). The germline gives CDR1 MNHEY, CDR2 SMNVEV (reference sequence). Trimming pared 4 bases from V and 4 bases from J, leaving 10 bases between. The CDR3 loop spans 13 amino acids.

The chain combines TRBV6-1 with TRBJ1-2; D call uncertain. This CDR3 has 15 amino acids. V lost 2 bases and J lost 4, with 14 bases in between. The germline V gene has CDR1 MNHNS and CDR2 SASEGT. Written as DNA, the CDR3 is TGTGCCAGCAGTGAATCGACATCCCCGGCCTATGGCTACACCTTC. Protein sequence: CASSESTSPAYGYTF.

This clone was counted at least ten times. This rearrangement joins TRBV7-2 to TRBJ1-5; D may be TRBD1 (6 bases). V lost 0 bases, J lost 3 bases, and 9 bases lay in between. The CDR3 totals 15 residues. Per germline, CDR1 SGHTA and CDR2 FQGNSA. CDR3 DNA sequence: TGTGCCAGCAGCTTAGCGGGGACAAACAATCAGCCCCAGCATTTT. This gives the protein CASSLAGTNNQPQHF.